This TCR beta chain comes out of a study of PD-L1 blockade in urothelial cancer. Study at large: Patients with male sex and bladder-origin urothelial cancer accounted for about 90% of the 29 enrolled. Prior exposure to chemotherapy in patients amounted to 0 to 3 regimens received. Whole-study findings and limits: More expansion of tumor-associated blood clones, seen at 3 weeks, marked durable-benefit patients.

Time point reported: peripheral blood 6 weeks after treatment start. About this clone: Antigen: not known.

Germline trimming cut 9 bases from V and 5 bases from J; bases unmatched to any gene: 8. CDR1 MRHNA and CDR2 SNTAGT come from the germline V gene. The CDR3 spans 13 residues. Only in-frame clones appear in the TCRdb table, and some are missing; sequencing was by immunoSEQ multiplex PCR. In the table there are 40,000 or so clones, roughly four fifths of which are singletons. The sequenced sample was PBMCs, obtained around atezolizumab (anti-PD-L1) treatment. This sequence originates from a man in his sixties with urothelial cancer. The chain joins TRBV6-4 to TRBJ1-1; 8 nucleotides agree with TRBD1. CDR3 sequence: CARQGGKGTEAFF. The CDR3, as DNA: TGTGCCAGACAGGGGGGTAAGGGGACTGAAGCTTTCTTT.